This T cell receptor (beta chain) was identified during a study of blood T cells in healthy people across ages (dated by TCRdb to between 2015 and 2017). At the level of the whole study: Template switching captured roughly one uniquely barcoded TCR beta cDNA molecule per two T cells in model experiments. To avoid experimental bias, donors of different ages were spread randomly across the sequencing lanes. The study analyzed two additional independent replicas of 1 million unique cDNA reads from the same blood draw for two donors, one aged 18 to 29 and one aged 80 or older. The study measured age-related changes in TCR beta repertoire diversity using deep sequencing normalized with unique cDNA molecular identifiers. Donors were grouped into four age groups: young (average roughly 15 years), middle-aged (39), aged (62) and long-lived (less than 85).

This clonotype has a single count. Its binding antigen is unknown. Per-base quality was not reported, and no clone a single base away is much larger than it. One read gives only weak evidence. The full study reports these points: Estimates of total diversity based on one million sequenced T cells were considered lower bounds and underestimates. Compared with the aged group, the long-lived group had more naive CD4+ T cells, fewer expanded clones and increased TCR diversity, suggesting age selection. Because donor CMV infection status was unknown, age-related changes in expanded clonotypes were potentially confounded. Observed TCR beta diversity per million T cells fell roughly linearly with age, and a significant reduction was already apparent by age about 36. Since profiling was done on bulk unsorted PBMCs, naive and antigen-experienced compartments could not be conclusively compared. The percentage of naive T cells measured by flow cytometry correlated strongly with observed TCR beta diversity.

Between the V and J ends, shortened by 2 bases and 13 bases respectively, the junction contains 20 bases. Spanning cysteine to phenylalanine, the CDR3 consists of 13 amino acids. Only CDR3 DNA is held: 39 bases, read in frame from base 1. The germline V gene specifies SQVTM as CDR1 and ANQGSEA as CDR2. Library method: 5' RACE. This sample was sequenced with an Illumina HiSeq 2500. A second PCR of roughly 7 to 11 cycles was performed with a sample-barcoded 5' primer and a J-beta primer mix. A template-switch 5' adaptor carrying 12 random nucleotides introduced a unique molecular identifier onto each TCR beta cDNA molecule. Each sample yielded at least 3 million CDR3-containing paired-end reads. First-strand cDNA was synthesized from all RNA with the Mint cDNA synthesis kit, primed by a TRBC-specific oligonucleotide. Following uracil-DNA glycosylase treatment, a first 18-cycle PCR with universal primers M1SS and BC2_uni_R was performed on all cDNA. The original pipeline was this. Normalization of each sample was performed by random selection of 1 million high-quality reads, each carrying a distinct molecular identifier. Instead of being binned into consensus sequences, reads with shared molecular identifiers were discarded. MiTCR, with a Q25 quality threshold and the strictest error-elimination algorithm, was used for CDR3 identification, clonotype clustering and error correction. Lower-bound total TCR beta diversity was estimated with a nonparametric unseen species model using Euler transformation. The public reads were quality trimmed at Q25 with fastp and then assembled into clones with MiXCR by TCRdb, keeping productive beta chains. Rows are unified per CDR3 protein, each entry keeping the most common DNA and genes. The V and J calls follow TCRdb's processing rather than the paper's. For this sample there are around 500,000 distinct CDR3 sequences; around 48% appear just once. The ten largest clones capture roughly 25% of the sample.

Donors were about 36 systemically healthy Caucasian individuals from Russia aged roughly 6 to 95 years. Around 9.7 milliliters of peripheral blood were collected from each donor into EDTA-treated Vacutainer tubes. PBMCs were isolated by Ficoll-Paque density-gradient centrifugation, with at least 6 million obtained per sample. Trizol reagent was used to extract total RNA from PBMCs, with at least 6 micrograms per sample. For every donor, an aliquot of PBMCs went through flow cytometry to measure the percentages of naive CD45RAhigh/CD27high T cells. The sequenced sample was blood. The clonotype originates from a man older than 75 in good health. The sequence joins TRBV29-1 to TRBJ2-5, and TRBD2 may be the D gene, going by 6 matching bases. In nucleotides, the sequence is TGCAGCGTTGAACGGGCCTCAGCGGACGGGGGGTACTTC. This sequence encodes CSVERASADGGYF. The reference TRBV29-1 and TRBJ2-5 proteins fill in what lies around the CDR3, so the full variable domain reads SAVISQKPSRDICQRGTSLTIQCQVDSQVTMMFWYRQQPGQSLTLIATANQGSEATYESGFVIDKFPISRPNLTFSTLTVSNMSPEDSSIYLCSVERASADGGYFGPGTRLLVL.